The present T cell receptor beta chain was sequenced within a study of regulatory T cells in long-lasting Graves disease. To make TCR beta libraries, researchers used iRepertoire HTBI primers and Arm-PCR of CDR3 regions. Original processing notes: The identification of roughly 62 TRBV and 14 TRBJ segments was made across samples. MiXCR, applied by TCRdb to the multiplex PCR reads, yields one record per CDR3 protein. The V and J calls reflect TCRdb's pipeline rather than the authors' work. The table records hundreds of thousands of distinct CDR3 sequences, less than 25% of them present only once. General observations from the study: Among samples with persistent disease, TRBV28, TRBJ1-2 and TRBJ2-5 were favored. The work looked only at peripheral blood and did not look at thyroid tissue.

Time point defined: persistent/refractory GD, antithyroid drugs over 5 years with positive TRAb. PBMCs were the source of the RNA used for TCR sequencing. American Thyroid Association guidelines defined how Graves' disease was diagnosed. From germline, CDR1 is SGHRS and CDR2 YFSETQ. The CDR3 consists of 15 residues. Trimming at V came to 3 bases and at J to 4 bases, leaving 8 bases not matched to a gene. This clonotype appeared many times. Its cognate antigen is unknown. The TCR comes from a female donor with Graves disease. Sequencing was performed on peripheral blood mononuclear cells (PBMCs), taken when the disease was refractory, from a patient treated with antithyroid drugs. The rearrangement uses TRBV5-1 and TRBJ1-2, with 8 bases aligning to TRBD1. This chain's CDR3 is CASSSLQGGAYGYTF. The CDR3, as DNA: TGCGCCAGCAGCTCTCTACAGGGGGGCGCCTATGGCTACACCTTC.